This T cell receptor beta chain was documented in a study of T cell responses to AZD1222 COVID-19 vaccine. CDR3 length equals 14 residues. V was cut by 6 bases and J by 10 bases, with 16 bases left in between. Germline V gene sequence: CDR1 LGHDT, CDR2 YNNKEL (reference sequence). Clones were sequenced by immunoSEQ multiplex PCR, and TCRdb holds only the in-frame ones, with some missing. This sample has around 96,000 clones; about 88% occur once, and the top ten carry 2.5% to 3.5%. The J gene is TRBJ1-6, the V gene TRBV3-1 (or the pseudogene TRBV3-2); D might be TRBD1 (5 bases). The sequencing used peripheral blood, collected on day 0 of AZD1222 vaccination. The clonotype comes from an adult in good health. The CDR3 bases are TGTGCCAGCAGGCTGGCTGTGGGGGGATCACCCCTCCACTTT. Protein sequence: CASRLAVGGSPLHF.